This T cell receptor (beta chain) was identified in a study of beta chain features in type 1 diabetes. Study-level findings and limits: Across all four CD4+ subsets, people with type 1 diabetes showed modestly shorter TCRB CDR3s. A greater similarity of naive, central memory and Treg TCRB repertoires was seen among patients than among healthy donors.

Expressed TCRB transcripts got sequenced, as all isolated RNA was reverse transcribed. Data came from immunoSEQ multiplex PCR; TCRdb stores just in-frame clones and leaves some out. Here the sample spans about 650,000 clones, around 12% being singletons. With regard to this clone: Its antigen remains unidentified.

This CDR3 has 16 residues. Germline CDR1 reads MNHEY; CDR2 reads SMNVEV (reference sequence). V lost 5 bases and J lost 7; bases outside the gene matches: 14. The sequencing input was naive CD4+ T cells from blood. The gene calls are TRBV27 and TRBJ1-5, with 7 nucleotides matching TRBD1. The origin of this receptor is a man between 25 and 39 years old with type 1 diabetes. The CDR3 DNA sequence: TGTGCCAGCAGTCGACCTCGGACACAGGGGCAACAGCCCCAGCATTTT. It encodes CASSRPRTQGQQPQHF.